The clone carrying this T cell receptor (beta chain) showed up just once. Antigen specificity is unknown. This sample was included in a study of tumor-infiltrating lymphocytes in glioblastoma multiforme. Multiple V-beta primers and a C-beta primer amplified TCRB from RNA. TCRB-specific cDNA synthesis used 0.45 to 0.5 ug of total RNA. These TCRB libraries lack any described unique molecular identifiers. TCRdb fed the multiplex PCR reads into MiXCR, producing one record per CDR3 protein. Here the sample spans about 10,000 distinct CDR3 sequences, 60% to 80% being singletons. Study conclusions and caveats: The TCR and somatic mutation analysis included just one glioblastoma patient.

The sequenced sample consisted of brain tumor tissue. The TCR was taken from a male donor with glioblastoma.

Here the CDR3 DNA reads TGCGCCAGGAGCCCTGGGACAGGGGTCCACAATGAGCAGTTCTTC. Its translation is CARSPGTGVHNEQFF. The V and J genes are TRBV5-1 and TRBJ2-1; 10 positions agree with TRBD1. The CDR3 loop spans 15 amino acids. Looked up from germline, CDR1 is SGHRS and CDR2 is YFSETQ. V lost 8 bases, J lost 5 bases, and 10 bases stayed unmatched.